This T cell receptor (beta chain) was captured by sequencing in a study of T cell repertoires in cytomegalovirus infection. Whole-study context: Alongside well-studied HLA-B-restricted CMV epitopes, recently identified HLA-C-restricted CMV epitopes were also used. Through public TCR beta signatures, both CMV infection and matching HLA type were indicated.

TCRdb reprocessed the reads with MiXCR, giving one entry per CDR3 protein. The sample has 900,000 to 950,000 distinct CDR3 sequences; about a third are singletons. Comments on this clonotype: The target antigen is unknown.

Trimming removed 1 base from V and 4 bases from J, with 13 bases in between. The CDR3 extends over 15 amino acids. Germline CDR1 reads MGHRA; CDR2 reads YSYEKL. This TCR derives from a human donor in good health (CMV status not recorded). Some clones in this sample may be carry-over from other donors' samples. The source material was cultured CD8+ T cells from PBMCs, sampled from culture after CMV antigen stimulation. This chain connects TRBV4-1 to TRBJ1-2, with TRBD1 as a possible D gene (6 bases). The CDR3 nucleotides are TGCGCCAGCAGCCAAGTAGGGGGGCCTACCTATGGCTACACCTTC. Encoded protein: CASSQVGGPTYGYTF.